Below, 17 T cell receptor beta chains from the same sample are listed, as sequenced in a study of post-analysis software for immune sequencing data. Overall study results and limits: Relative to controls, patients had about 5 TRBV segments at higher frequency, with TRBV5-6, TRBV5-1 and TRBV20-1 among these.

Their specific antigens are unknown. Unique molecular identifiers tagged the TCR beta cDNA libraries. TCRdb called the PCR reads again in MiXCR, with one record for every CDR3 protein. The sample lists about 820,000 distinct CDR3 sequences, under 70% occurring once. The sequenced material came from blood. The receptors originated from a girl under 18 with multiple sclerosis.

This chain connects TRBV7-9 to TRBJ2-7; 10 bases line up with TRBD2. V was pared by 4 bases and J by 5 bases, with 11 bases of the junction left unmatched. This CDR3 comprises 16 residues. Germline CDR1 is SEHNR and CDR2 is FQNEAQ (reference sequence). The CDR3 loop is CASSWARASGSDEQYF. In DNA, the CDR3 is TGTGCCAGCAGCTGGGCGCGGGCTAGCGGGAGTGACGAGCAGTACTTC.

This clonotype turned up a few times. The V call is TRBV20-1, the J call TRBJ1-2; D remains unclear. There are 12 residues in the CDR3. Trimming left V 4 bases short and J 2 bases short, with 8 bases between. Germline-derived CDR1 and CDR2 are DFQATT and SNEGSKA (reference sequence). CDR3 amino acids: CSAIQENYGYTF. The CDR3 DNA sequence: TGCAGTGCTATCCAGGAGAACTATGGCTACACCTTC.

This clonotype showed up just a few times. This CDR3 is CATSRDEGRYEQYF. CDR3 nucleotide sequence: TGTGCCACCAGCAGAGATGAGGGGCGGTACGAGCAGTACTTC. The chain combines TRBV15 with TRBJ2-5; D is possibly TRBD1 or TRBD2 (5 bases each). The J call is doubtful: the DNA matches TRBJ2-7 better. Germline CDR1 is LNHNV and CDR2 is YYDKDF (reference sequence). The CDR3 has 14 residues.

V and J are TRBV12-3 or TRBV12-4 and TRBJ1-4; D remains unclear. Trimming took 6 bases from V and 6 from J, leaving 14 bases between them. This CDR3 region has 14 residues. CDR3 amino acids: CASSPRPEDEKLFF. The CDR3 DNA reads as TGTGCCAGCAGCCCCCGTCCTGAGGATGAAAAACTGTTTTTT.

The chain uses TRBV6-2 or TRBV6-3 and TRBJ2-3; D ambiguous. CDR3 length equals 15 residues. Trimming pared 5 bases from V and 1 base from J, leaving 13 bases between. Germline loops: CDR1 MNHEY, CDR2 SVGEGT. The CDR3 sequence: CASSHRERRTDTQYF. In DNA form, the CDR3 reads TGTGCCAGCAGTCACCGTGAGAGACGCACAGATACGCAGTATTTT.

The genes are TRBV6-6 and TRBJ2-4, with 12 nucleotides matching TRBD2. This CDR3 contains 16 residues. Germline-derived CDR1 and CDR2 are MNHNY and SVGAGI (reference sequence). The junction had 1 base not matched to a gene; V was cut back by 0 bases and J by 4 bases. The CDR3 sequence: CASSYSGTSGKNIQYF. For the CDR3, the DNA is TGTGCCAGCAGTTACTCGGGGACTAGCGGGAAAAACATTCAGTACTTC.

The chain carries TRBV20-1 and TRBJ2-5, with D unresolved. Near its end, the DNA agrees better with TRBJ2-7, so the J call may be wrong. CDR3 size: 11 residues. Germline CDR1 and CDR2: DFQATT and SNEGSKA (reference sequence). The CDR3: CSASEGYEQYF. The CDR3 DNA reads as TGCAGTGCTAGCGAAGGGTACGAGCAGTACTTC.

The CDR3 nucleotides are TGTGCCAGCAGCCAACTAGCGGGATTGACAGATACGCAGTATTTT. Encoded protein: CASSQLAGLTDTQYF. The V and J genes are TRBV4-2 and TRBJ2-3; 9 nucleotides align to TRBD2. Germline V gene sequence: CDR1 LGHNA, CDR2 YNFKEQ. The CDR3 is made up of 15 amino acids. V dropped 2 bases and J dropped 3; count of bases not matched to a gene: 3.

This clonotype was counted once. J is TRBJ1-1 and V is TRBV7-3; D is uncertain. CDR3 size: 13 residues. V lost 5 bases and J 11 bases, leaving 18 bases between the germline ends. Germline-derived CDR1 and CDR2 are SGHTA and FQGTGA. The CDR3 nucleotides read TGTGCCAGCAGCCCCCCCGGGTCTATGAGGGCTTTCTTT. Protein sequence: CASSPPGSMRAFF.

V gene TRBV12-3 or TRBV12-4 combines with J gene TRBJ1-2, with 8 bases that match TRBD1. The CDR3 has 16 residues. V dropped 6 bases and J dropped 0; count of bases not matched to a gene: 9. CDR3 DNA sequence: TGTGCCAGCAGGTTCGGGACAGGTATACCTAACTATGGCTACACCTTC. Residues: CASRFGTGIPNYGYTF.

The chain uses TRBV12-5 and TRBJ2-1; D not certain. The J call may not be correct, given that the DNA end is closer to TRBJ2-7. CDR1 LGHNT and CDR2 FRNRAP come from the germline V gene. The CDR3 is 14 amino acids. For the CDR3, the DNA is TGTGCTAGTGGTTTTCGGAGCTCCTACAATGAGCAGTACTTC. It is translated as CASGFRSSYNEQYF.

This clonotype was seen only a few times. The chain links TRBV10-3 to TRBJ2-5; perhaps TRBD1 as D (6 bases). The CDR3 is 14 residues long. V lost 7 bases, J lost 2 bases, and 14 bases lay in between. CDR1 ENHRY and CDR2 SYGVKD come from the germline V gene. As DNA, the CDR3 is TGTGCCATCAAGGGGGAAGGGGCGCAAGAGACCCAGTACTTC. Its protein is CAIKGEGAQETQYF.

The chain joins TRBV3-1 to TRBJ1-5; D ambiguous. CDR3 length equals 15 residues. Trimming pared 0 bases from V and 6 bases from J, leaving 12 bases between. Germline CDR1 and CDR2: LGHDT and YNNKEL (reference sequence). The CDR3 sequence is CASSQDSVGGQPQHF. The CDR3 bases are TGTGCCAGCAGCCAAGATAGTGTGGGAGGTCAGCCCCAGCATTTT.

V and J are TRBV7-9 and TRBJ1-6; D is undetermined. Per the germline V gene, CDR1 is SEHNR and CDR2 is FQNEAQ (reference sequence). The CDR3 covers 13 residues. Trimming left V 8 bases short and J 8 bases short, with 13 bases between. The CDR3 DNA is TGTGCCAGCGACGGAGGGTTAGATTCACCCCTCCACTTT. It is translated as CASDGGLDSPLHF.

CDR3 loop: CASTSGTWSRYGYTF. The CDR3 DNA reads TGTGCCAGCACCAGTGGGACGTGGTCGAGGTATGGCTACACCTTC. This chain links TRBV6-5 with TRBJ1-2, with D tentatively TRBD1 (5 bases). Germline lookup yields CDR1 MNHEY and CDR2 SVGAGI. Trimming removed 7 bases at V and 5 bases at J, with 20 bases between. CDR3 length: 15 amino acids.

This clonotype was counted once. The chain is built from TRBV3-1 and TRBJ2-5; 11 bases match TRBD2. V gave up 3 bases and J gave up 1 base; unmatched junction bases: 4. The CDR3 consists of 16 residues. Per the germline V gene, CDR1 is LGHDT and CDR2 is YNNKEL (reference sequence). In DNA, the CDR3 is TGTGCCAGCAGCCACCTAGCGGGGGGAGTCCAAGAGACCCAGTACTTC. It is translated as CASSHLAGGVQETQYF.

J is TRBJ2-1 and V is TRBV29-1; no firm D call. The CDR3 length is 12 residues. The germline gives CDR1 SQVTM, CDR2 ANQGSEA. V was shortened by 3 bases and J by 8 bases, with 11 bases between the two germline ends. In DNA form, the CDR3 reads TGCAGCGTTGATCCTAACGAGGATGAGCAGTTCTTC. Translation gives CSVDPNEDEQFF.